A selection of T cell receptor beta chains follows, all from one sample in a study of EBV T-cell therapy then PD-1 blockade in nasopharyngeal carcinoma. These TCRs' antigens remain unknown. Sequencing used immunoSEQ multiplex PCR; TCRdb keeps in-frame clones, though not all of them. Of about 14,000 clones in the sample, about 85% were seen once. Source: CD8+ T cells from blood, taken at approximately day 99 from a patient whose treatment included autologous EBV-specific T cells and nivolumab. Receptor source: a middle-aged man with nasopharyngeal carcinoma. The CDR3 runs from the conserved cysteine through the conserved F or W. A D gene is named only where the DNA matches it firmly. Where a row states a size, it is once, few, many or the class of an expanded clone; other rows omit it.

size	J	D	V	CDR3	DNA
NA	TRBJ1-1	NA	TRBV15	CATSRDLGSNTEAFF	TGTGCCACCAGCAGAGATCTGGGGTCGAACACTGAAGCTTTCTTT
NA	TRBJ1-2	NA	TRBV6-2/TRBV6-3	CASSSSVLYGYTF	TGTGCCAGCAGTTCGTCAGTACTCTATGGCTACACCTTC
NA	TRBJ2-5	NA	TRBV7-6	CASSLVGGTQYF	TGTGCCAGCAGCTTAGTGGGGGGAACCCAGTACTTC
NA	TRBJ2-1	NA	TRBV7-6	CASGEGGYNEQFF	TGTGCCAGCGGCGAAGGAGGTTACAATGAGCAGTTCTTC
NA	TRBJ1-6	NA	TRBV14	CASSQGGRANSPLHF	TGTGCCAGCAGCCAAGGGGGCAGGGCAAATTCACCCCTCCACTTT
NA	TRBJ2-3	NA	TRBV6-2/TRBV6-3	CASSGLRSAGDTQYF	TGTGCCAGCAGTGGCCTCCGGAGCGCGGGAGATACGCAGTATTTT
NA	TRBJ2-7	NA	TRBV7-9	CASSSPGHPSDYEQYF	TGTGCCAGCAGCTCTCCGGGACACCCAAGTGACTACGAGCAGTACTTC
NA	TRBJ2-7	NA	TRBV3-1/TRBV3-2	CASSQEMPGTEQYF	TGTGCCAGCAGCCAAGAGATGCCAGGGACCGAGCAGTACTTC
NA	TRBJ1-1	NA	TRBV9	CASSVMQTGGTEAFF	TGTGCCAGCAGCGTCATGCAGACCGGAGGCACTGAAGCTTTCTTT
NA	TRBJ1-1	NA	TRBV2	CASSEGLNTEAFF	TGTGCCAGCAGTGAGGGCTTGAACACTGAAGCTTTCTTT
NA	TRBJ2-7	TRBD2	TRBV27	CASSLQRGGHEQYF	TGTGCCAGCAGTTTACAGCGGGGGGGCCACGAGCAGTACTTC
NA	TRBJ1-2	NA	TRBV7-8	CASSPRDYGYTF	TGTGCCAGCAGCCCGAGGGACTATGGCTACACCTTC
NA	TRBJ1-2	NA	TRBV6-5	CASSYVGDGYTF	TGTGCCAGCAGCTACGTCGGGGATGGCTACACCTTC
once	TRBJ2-5	NA	TRBV7-2	CASSLGAVYQETQYF	TGTGCCAGCAGCTTAGGAGCGGTGTACCAAGAGACCCAGTACTTC
NA	TRBJ1-2	TRBD1	TRBV6-5	CASSYSRTGANYGYTF	TGTGCCAGCAGTTACTCTCGGACAGGAGCTAACTATGGCTACACCTTC
NA	TRBJ1-1	NA	TRBV3-1/TRBV3-2	CASKSGVNTEAFF	TGTGCCAGCAAGAGTGGTGTGAACACTGAAGCTTTCTTT
NA	TRBJ2-5	NA	TRBV3-1/TRBV3-2	CASTPQITQETQYF	TGTGCCAGCACCCCCCAGATCACCCAAGAGACCCAGTACTTC
NA	TRBJ1-4	TRBD1	TRBV2	CASSKKTGIGEKLFF	TGTGCCAGCAGTAAAAAGACAGGGATTGGCGAAAAACTGTTTTTT
hyperexpanded	TRBJ1-2	NA	TRBV28	CASKQTALGYGYTF	TGTGCCAGCAAACAGACGGCGTTGGGATATGGCTACACCTTC
NA	TRBJ1-1	NA	TRBV4-3	CASSQEGDTEAFF	TGCGCCAGCAGCCAAGAGGGGGACACTGAAGCTTTCTTT
NA	TRBJ2-3	NA	TRBV30	CAWSVQDSTDTQYF	TGTGCCTGGAGTGTACAGGATAGCACCGATACGCAGTATTTT
NA	TRBJ2-2	NA	TRBV7-7	CASSPWMEGEYSGELFF	TGTGCCAGCAGTCCATGGATGGAGGGGGAATATTCCGGGGAGCTGTTTTTT
NA	TRBJ2-7	TRBD1	TRBV7-9	CASSPRATGGSYEQYF	TGTGCCAGCAGCCCCCGGGCGACAGGGGGCTCCTACGAGCAGTACTTC
medium-sized	TRBJ2-7	TRBD1	TRBV9	CASSDGTGADYEQYF	TGTGCCAGCAGCGATGGGACAGGTGCCGATTACGAGCAGTACTTC
NA	TRBJ2-7	NA	TRBV13	CASSRRTYEQYF	TGTGCCAGCAGCAGGCGGACCTACGAGCAGTACTTC
NA	TRBJ2-5	NA	TRBV6-4	CASSEREQETQYF	TGTGCCAGCAGTGAGAGGGAGCAAGAGACCCAGTACTTC
NA	TRBJ2-5	NA	TRBV4-3	CASSQGARGGETQYF	TGCGCCAGCAGCCAAGGGGCGAGGGGAGGAGAGACCCAGTACTTC
NA	TRBJ2-7	NA	TRBV19	CASSIMGSYEQYF	TGTGCCAGTAGTATAATGGGCTCCTACGAGCAGTACTTC
NA	TRBJ2-7	NA	TRBV29-1	CSVEDPQGSLVEQYF	TGCAGCGTTGAAGATCCGCAGGGGTCCTTGGTCGAGCAGTACTTC
NA	TRBJ2-5	TRBD1	TRBV9	CASSSTQGQETQYF	TGTGCCAGCAGTTCAACACAGGGGCAAGAGACCCAGTACTTC
medium-sized	TRBJ1-5	NA	TRBV7-9	CASRGPGMDQPQHF	TGTGCCAGCAGGGGTCCAGGGATGGATCAGCCCCAGCATTTT
NA	TRBJ2-1	NA	TRBV27	CASSLGVAGSYNEQFF	TGTGCCAGCAGTCTAGGGGTGGCGGGGTCCTACAATGAGCAGTTCTTC
few	TRBJ1-1	TRBD1	TRBV5-1	CASSSPPGQGLNTEAFF	TGCGCCAGCAGCTCGCCACCAGGACAGGGACTGAACACTGAAGCTTTCTTT
NA	TRBJ2-7	TRBD1	TRBV5-6	CASSPAGQGFNEQYF	TGTGCCAGCAGCCCGGCGGGACAGGGCTTCAACGAGCAGTACTTC
once	TRBJ1-1	NA	TRBV27	CASKVGNTEAFF	TGTGCCAGCAAAGTAGGGAACACTGAAGCTTTCTTT
NA	TRBJ2-7	NA	TRBV7-9	CASSLGVSHGYF	TGTGCCAGCAGCTTAGGGGTTTCCCACGGGTACTTC
NA	TRBJ1-5	NA	TRBV6-5	CASSYGFNQPQHF	TGTGCCAGCAGTTACGGGTTCAATCAGCCCCAGCATTTT